The sequence of this T cell receptor beta chain was determined in a study of T cell clones after liver transplantation. Study as a whole: As an antigen-independent comparator, third-party-reactive TCRbeta sequences came from pre-transplant mixed lymphocyte reactions. Three of eight recipients were HCV-positive; others had non-autoimmune, non-viral indications.

Profiling relied on immunoSEQ multiplex PCR, and the TCRdb table lists in-frame clones only, not all of them. The table lists tens of thousands of clones, about 84% of them singletons. The sequences come from CD4+ T cells from blood, collected almost 47 months after liver transplant. The source of this sequence is a human patient who received a liver transplant. A share of the T cells may be of graft donor origin.

The CDR3 DNA follows: TGCGCCAGCAGCTTGGATCAGAACACTGAAGCTTTCTTT. It specifies CASSLDQNTEAFF. The chain employs TRBV5-1 and TRBJ1-1; no firm D call. Germline V gene sequence: CDR1 SGHRS, CDR2 YFSETQ. The CDR3 spans 13 residues. V lost 0 bases, J lost 1 base, and 4 bases lay in between. The full variable domain, in which reference TRBV5-1 and TRBJ1-1 provide the parts outside the CDR3, is KAGVTQTPRYLIKTRGQQVTLSCSPISGHRSVSWYQQTPGQGLQFLFEYFSETQRNKGNFPGRFSGRQFSNSRSEMNVSTLELGDSALYLCASSLDQNTEAFFGQGTRLTVV.